Listed here are 12 T cell receptor beta chains from one sample, sequenced in a study of CD8+ T cells in alopecia areata. TCR sequencing used cDNA made by reverse transcription of extracted RNA. Assay: immunoSEQ multiplex PCR; the TCRdb copy retains only in-frame clones and omits some. The sample has more than 95,000 clones; 41% are singletons. Specimen: CD4+ T cells sorted from blood. These receptors were taken from a human donor with alopecia areata.

This clone is medium-sized by share. V usage is TRBV7-9 and J usage is TRBJ1-4; TRBD1 is a possible D gene (5 bases). V was clipped by 3 bases and J by 8 bases, with 13 bases between them. CDR1 is SEHNR, CDR2 FQNEAQ, per germline (reference sequence). The CDR3 has 14 residues. The CDR3, as DNA: TGTGCCAGCAGCTTCGGGGCAGAAGAAGAAAAACTGTTTTTT. Amino acid sequence: CASSFGAEEEKLFF.

There are a few counts of this clone. The rearrangement joins TRBV5-1 to TRBJ1-3; a possible D gene is TRBD1 (5 bases). The ends were cut back, 3 bases at V and 1 base at J, with 14 bases in the middle. This CDR3 region has 16 residues. Germline V lookup: CDR1 SGHRS, CDR2 YFSETQ. CDR3 nucleotide sequence: TGCGCCAGCAGCTCGGGACTGAGTTCTTCTGGAAACACCATATATTTT. It codes for CASSSGLSSSGNTIYF.

The genes are TRBV30 and TRBJ2-7; 10 nucleotides agree with TRBD2. The CDR3 is 15 amino acids. In germline, CDR1 is GTSNPN, CDR2 SVGIG (reference sequence). Trimming removed 0 bases from V and 3 bases from J; junction bases left unmatched: 5. The CDR3 region has the DNA TGTGCCTGGAGTGTAATAGGACTAGCGGTCTACGAGCAGTACTTC. Protein product: CAWSVIGLAVYEQYF.

A single count supports this clone. The chain couples TRBV29-1 to TRBJ2-3; D possibly uses TRBD1 or TRBD2 (6 bases each). The CDR3 sequence is 15 residues long. V lost 3 bases and J 0 bases, leaving 13 bases between the germline ends. Germline V gives CDR1 SQVTM, CDR2 ANQGSEA. In DNA, the CDR3 is TGCAGCGTTGAGGGGGGCACCAGGAGCACAGATACGCAGTATTTT. The encoded protein is CSVEGGTRSTDTQYF.

V and J are TRBV7-9 and TRBJ2-1, with D possibly matching TRBD1 (6 bases). Germline V gene lookup returns CDR1 SEHNR and CDR2 FQNEAQ (reference sequence). Deletions cut 4 bases from V and 5 bases from J, with 18 bases between. This CDR3 region has 16 residues. For the CDR3, the DNA is TGTGCCAGCAGCTCAGAGATAAGCGACAGGCACAATGAGCAGTTCTTC. It encodes CASSSEISDRHNEQFF.

This clone was counted ten times or more. The V gene is TRBV30, the J gene TRBJ2-7, with TRBD2 matching over 14 bases. Trimming cost V 4 bases and J 2 bases; bases outside gene matches: 4. Per the germline V gene, CDR1 is GTSNPN and CDR2 is SVGIG (reference sequence). The CDR3 has 15 residues. The CDR3, as DNA: TGTGCCTGGAAATCGGGACTAGCGGGAGCCTACGAGCAGTACTTC. Translated: CAWKSGLAGAYEQYF.

V and J are TRBV29-1 and TRBJ1-2; D call uncertain. In germline, CDR1 is SQVTM, CDR2 ANQGSEA. The CDR3 loop spans 14 amino acids. The V end was cut by 4 bases, the J end by 0 bases, with 12 bases between. Here the CDR3 reads CSVVTVPANYGYTF. The CDR3 DNA reads as TGCAGCGTTGTCACGGTTCCTGCTAACTATGGCTACACCTTC.

In this sample, this clone turned up a few times. The V call is TRBV29-1, the J call TRBJ2-3, with D perhaps matching TRBD1 or TRBD2 (5 bases each). Germline assignment: CDR1 SQVTM and CDR2 ANQGSEA. The length of the CDR3 is 15 residues. The V end was cut by 4 bases, the J end by 4 bases, with 18 bases between. The CDR3 DNA is TGCAGCGTTGGAAAGTTGGGGGAAAGATCAGATACGCAGTATTTT. Its protein product is CSVGKLGERSDTQYF.

This clone was detected a few times. The chain recombines TRBV20-1 with TRBJ2-3; D call uncertain. Trimming left V 7 bases short and J 4 bases short, with 9 bases between. Germline-derived CDR1 and CDR2 are DFQATT and SNEGSKA (reference sequence). The CDR3 runs 11 residues. The CDR3 spells CSGRIADTQYF. CDR3 bases: TGCAGTGGTCGGATAGCAGATACGCAGTATTTT.

The gene calls are TRBV29-1 and TRBJ1-1, with 10 bases fitting TRBD1. With V trimmed by 6 bases and J by 6 bases, 7 bases remained unmatched. This CDR3 has 13 amino acids. Germline CDR1 is SQVTM and CDR2 is ANQGSEA. CDR3 coding DNA: TGCAGCGTCGAGGGACAGGGGAGGTCTGAAGCTTTCTTT. Encoded protein: CSVEGQGRSEAFF.

V and J are TRBV28 and TRBJ2-2; 10 nucleotides align to TRBD2. CDR3 size: 17 residues. Germline lookup yields CDR1 MDHEN and CDR2 SYDVKM. The junction had 10 bases not matched to a gene; V was cut back by 2 bases and J by 7 bases. CDR3: CASSLPRTSGVFGELFF. In nucleotides, the CDR3 is TGTGCCAGCAGTTTACCCCGCACTAGCGGGGTTTTCGGGGAGCTGTTTTTT. The complete variable domain, with remaining parts taken from reference TRBV28 and TRBJ2-2, reads DVKVTQSSRYLVKRTGEKVFLECVQDMDHENMFWYRQDPGLGLRLIYFSYDVKMKEKGDIPEGYSVSREKKERFSLILESASTNQTSMYLCASSLPRTSGVFGELFFGEGSRLTVL.

V is TRBV2 and J is TRBJ2-6, with 9 positions matching TRBD1. Germline values: CDR1 SNHLY, CDR2 FYNNEI. The CDR3 length is 16 residues. The V segment lost 6 bases and the J segment 4 bases; nucleotides outside the gene matches: 7. The CDR3 sequence is CASSVQGAAGANVLTF. In DNA form, the CDR3 reads TGTGCCAGCAGCGTACAGGGGGCGGCGGGGGCCAACGTCCTGACTTTC.